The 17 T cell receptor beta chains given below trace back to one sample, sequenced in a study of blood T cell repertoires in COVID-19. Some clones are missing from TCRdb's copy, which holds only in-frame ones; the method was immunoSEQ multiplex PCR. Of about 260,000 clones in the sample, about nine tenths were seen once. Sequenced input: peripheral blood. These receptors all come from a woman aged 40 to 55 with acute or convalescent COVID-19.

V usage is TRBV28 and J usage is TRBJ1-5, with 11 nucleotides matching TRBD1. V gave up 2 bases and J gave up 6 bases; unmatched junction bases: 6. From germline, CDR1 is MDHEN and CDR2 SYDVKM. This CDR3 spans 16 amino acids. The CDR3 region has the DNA TGTGCCAGCAGTTTAGGGACAGGGGGTTTCGTTCAGCCCCAGCATTTT. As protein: CASSLGTGGFVQPQHF.

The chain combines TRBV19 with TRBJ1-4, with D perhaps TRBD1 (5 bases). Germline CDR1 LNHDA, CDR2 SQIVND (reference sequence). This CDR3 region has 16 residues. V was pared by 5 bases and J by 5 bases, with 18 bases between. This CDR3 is CASSPGPPTINEKLFF. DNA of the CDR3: TGTGCCAGTAGTCCAGGGCCCCCAACTATAAATGAAAAACTGTTTTTT.

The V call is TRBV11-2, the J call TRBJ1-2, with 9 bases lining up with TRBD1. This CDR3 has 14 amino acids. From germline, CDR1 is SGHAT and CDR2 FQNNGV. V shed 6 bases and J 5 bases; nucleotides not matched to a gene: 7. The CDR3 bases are TGTGCCAGCAGGGATACAGGGGGCGATTATGGCTACACCTTC. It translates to CASRDTGGDYGYTF.

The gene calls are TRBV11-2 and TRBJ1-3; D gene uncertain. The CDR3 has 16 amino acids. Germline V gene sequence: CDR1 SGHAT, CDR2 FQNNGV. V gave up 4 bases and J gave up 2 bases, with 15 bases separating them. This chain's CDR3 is CASSSPTWTPGNTIYF. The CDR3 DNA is TGTGCCAGCAGCTCCCCAACGTGGACTCCTGGAAACACCATATATTTT. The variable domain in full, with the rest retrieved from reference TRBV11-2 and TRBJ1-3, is EAGVAQSPRYKIIEKRQSVAFWCNPISGHATLYWYQQILGQGPKLLIQFQNNGVVDDSQLPKDRFSAERLKGVDSTLKIQPAKLEDSAVYLCASSSPTWTPGNTIYFGEGSWLTVV.

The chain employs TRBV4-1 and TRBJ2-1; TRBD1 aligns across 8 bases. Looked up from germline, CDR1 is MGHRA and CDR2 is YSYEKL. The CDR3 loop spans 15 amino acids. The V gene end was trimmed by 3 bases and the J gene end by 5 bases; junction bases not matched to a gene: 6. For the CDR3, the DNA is TGCGCCAGCAGCCACAGGGGGCAGGCGAACAATGAGCAGTTCTTC. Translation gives CASSHRGQANNEQFF.

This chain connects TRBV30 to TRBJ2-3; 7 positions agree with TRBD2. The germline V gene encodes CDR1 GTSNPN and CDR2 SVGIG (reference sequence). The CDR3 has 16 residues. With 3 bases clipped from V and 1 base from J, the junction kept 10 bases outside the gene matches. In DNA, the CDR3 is TGTGCCTGGAGAGGGGAGACCGCGGGGGGCACAGATACGCAGTATTTT. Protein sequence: CAWRGETAGGTDTQYF.

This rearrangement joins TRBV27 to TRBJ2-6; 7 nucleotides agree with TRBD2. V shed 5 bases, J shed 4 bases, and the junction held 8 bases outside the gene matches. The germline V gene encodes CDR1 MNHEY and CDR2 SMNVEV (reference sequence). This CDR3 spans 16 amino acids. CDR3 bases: TGTGCCAGCAGTCCACCGGGGCGGGGGGGGGCCAACGTCCTGACTTTC. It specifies CASSPPGRGGANVLTF.

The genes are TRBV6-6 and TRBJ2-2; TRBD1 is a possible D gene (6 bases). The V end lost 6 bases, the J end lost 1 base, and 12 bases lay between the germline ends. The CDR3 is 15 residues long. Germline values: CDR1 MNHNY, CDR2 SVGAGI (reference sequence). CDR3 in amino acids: CASSNREMNTGELFF. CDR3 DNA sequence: TGTGCCAGCAGCAACAGGGAGATGAACACCGGGGAGCTGTTTTTT.

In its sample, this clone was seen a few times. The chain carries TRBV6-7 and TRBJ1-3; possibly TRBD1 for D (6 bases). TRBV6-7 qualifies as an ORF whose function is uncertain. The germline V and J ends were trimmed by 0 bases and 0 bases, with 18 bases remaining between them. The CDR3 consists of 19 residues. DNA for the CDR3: TGTGCCAGCAGTTACTCGAAAAGGAGACAGGACCTCTCTGGAAACACCATATATTTT. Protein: CASSYSKRRQDLSGNTIYF.

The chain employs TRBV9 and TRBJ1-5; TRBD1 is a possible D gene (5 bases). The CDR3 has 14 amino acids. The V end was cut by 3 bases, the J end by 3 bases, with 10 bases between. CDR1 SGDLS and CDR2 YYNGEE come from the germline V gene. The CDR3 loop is CASSDRFSNQPQHF. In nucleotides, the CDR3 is TGTGCCAGCAGCGACAGGTTTTCCAATCAGCCCCAGCATTTT.

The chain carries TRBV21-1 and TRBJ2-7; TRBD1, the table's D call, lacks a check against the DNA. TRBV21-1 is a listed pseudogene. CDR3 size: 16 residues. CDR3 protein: CASSKDRTGWAYEQYV. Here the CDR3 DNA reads TGTGCCAGCAGCAAAGACAGGACAGGGTGGGCCTACGAGCAGTACGTC.

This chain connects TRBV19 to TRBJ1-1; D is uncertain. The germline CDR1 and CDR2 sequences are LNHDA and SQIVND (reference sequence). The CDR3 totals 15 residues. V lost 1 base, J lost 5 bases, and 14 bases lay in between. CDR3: CASSIVPGRGTEAFF. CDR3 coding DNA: TGTGCCAGTAGTATAGTACCGGGGAGAGGGACTGAAGCTTTCTTT.

The CDR3 spells CASSYDRRAFF. DNA for the CDR3: TGTGCCAGCAGTTATGACAGGAGAGCTTTCTTT. The V call is TRBV6-5, the J call TRBJ1-1, with D possibly matching TRBD1 (6 bases). The CDR3 spans 11 residues. The ends were cut back, 3 bases at V and 10 bases at J, with 9 bases in the middle. Looked up from germline, CDR1 is MNHEY and CDR2 is SVGAGI.

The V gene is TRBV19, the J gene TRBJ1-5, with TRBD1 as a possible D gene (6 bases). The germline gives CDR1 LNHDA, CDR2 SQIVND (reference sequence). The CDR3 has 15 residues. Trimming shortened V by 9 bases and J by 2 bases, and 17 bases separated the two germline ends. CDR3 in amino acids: CASRRGLEGNQPQHF. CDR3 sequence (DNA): TGTGCCAGCCGAAGGGGGTTGGAGGGCAATCAGCCCCAGCATTTT.

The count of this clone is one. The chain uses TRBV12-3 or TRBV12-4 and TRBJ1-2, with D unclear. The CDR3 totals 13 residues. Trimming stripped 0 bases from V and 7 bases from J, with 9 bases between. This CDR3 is CASSLAAGRGYTF. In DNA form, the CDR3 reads TGTGCCAGCAGTTTAGCCGCGGGTCGTGGCTACACCTTC.

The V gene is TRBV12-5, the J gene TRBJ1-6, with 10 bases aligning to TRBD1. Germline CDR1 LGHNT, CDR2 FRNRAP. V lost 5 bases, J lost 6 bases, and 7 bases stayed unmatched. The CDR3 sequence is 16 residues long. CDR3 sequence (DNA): TGTGCTAGTGGTACCCCGGGACAGGGGCCTAATTCACCCCTCCACTTT. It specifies CASGTPGQGPNSPLHF.

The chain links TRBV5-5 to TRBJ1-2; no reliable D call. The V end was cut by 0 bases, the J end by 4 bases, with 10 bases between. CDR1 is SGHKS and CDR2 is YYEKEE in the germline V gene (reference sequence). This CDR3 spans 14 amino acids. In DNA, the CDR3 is TGTGCCAGCAGCTTGGCAATTTTGAGCTATGGCTACACCTTC. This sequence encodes CASSLAILSYGYTF.